Presented here are 2 T cell receptor beta chains from one specimen sequenced in a study of identical twins. One entry per CDR3 protein, called by TCRdb with MiXCR from the 5' RACE reads. The data show 1.5 million to 2 million distinct CDR3 sequences, under 35% seen once. The material sequenced was cord blood. The receptors shown here come from a newborn girl in good health.

In nucleotides, the CDR3 is TGTGCCAGCAGTGATCGCGGAGACAGGGTCTACGAGCAGTACTTC. As protein: CASSDRGDRVYEQYF. The V call is TRBV25-1, the J call TRBJ2-7; TRBD1 matches at 7 bases. This CDR3 has 15 amino acids. The V segment lost 3 bases and the J segment 3 bases; nucleotides outside the gene matches: 8. Germline-derived CDR1 and CDR2 are MGHDK and SYGVNS.

The chain employs TRBV27 and TRBJ1-6; D gene ambiguous. V was clipped by 3 bases and J by 8 bases, with 8 bases between them. The CDR3 loop spans 13 amino acids. The V gene's germline CDR1 is MNHEY and CDR2 SMNVEV (reference sequence). DNA for the CDR3: TGTGCCAGCAGTTTCGGGTTTGATTCACCCCTCCACTTT. Translation gives CASSFGFDSPLHF.